The 15 T cell receptor beta chains given below trace back to one sample, sequenced in a study of beta chain features in type 1 diabetes. Their specific antigens are unknown. Findings and limits, study-wide: In every one of the four CD4+ subsets, TCRB CDR3s were moderately but significantly shorter in Type 1 diabetes patients.

Investigators reverse transcribed all isolated RNA, so they sequenced expressed TCRB transcripts. The data were produced by immunoSEQ multiplex PCR, yet TCRdb's version contains in-frame clones alone and is incomplete. Seen here are under 400,000 clones, over 10% observed once, and the top ten hold around 0.0099%. The sample taken for sequencing was naive CD4+ T cells from blood. The origin of the receptors is a woman aged 18-30 years with type 1 diabetes.

The rearrangement joins TRBV9 to TRBJ1-2; 9 bases line up with TRBD1. The length of the CDR3 is 14 residues. Germline loops: CDR1 SGDLS, CDR2 YYNGEE. With V trimmed by 4 bases and J by 4 bases, 5 bases remained unmatched. The DNA of the CDR3 is TGTGCCAGCAGCCCCGGACAGGGGACCTATGGCTACACCTTC. Protein: CASSPGQGTYGYTF.

The V call is TRBV5-6, the J call TRBJ2-7, with 9 bases lining up with TRBD2. The J segment lost 4 bases and the V segment lost 4 bases, leaving 6 bases of the junction unmatched. Germline CDR1 is SGHDT and CDR2 is YYEEEE. CDR3 size: 14 residues. CDR3 in amino acids: CASSAFSGSYEQYF. Written as DNA, the CDR3 is TGTGCCAGCAGCGCTTTTAGCGGGAGTTACGAGCAGTACTTC.

The CDR3: CASILGSYNEQFF. The CDR3, as DNA: TGTGCCAGCATCCTCGGCTCCTACAATGAGCAGTTCTTC. V and J are TRBV2 and TRBJ2-1; no clear D. Trimming took 7 bases from V and 0 from J, leaving 7 bases between them. This CDR3 is built from 13 residues. Germline CDR1 reads SNHLY; CDR2 reads FYNNEI.

The rearrangement links TRBV29-1 to TRBJ1-5; 8 nucleotides match TRBD1. Trimming removed 6 bases from V and 7 bases from J; junction bases left unmatched: 8. The CDR3 totals 13 residues. Germline CDR1 reads SQVTM; CDR2 reads ANQGSEA. The CDR3 is CSVRDRGVQPQHF. In DNA, the CDR3 is TGCAGCGTCCGAGACAGGGGAGTACAGCCCCAGCATTTT.

This clone was seen a few times. The rearrangement links TRBV27 to TRBJ1-5; D ambiguous. Trimming stripped 1 base from V and 1 base from J, with 8 bases between. The CDR3 covers 15 residues. CDR1 and CDR2 from the germline V gene are MNHEY and SMNVEV (reference sequence). Written as DNA, the CDR3 is TGTGCCAGCAGTTTATTCCCGTCCAGCAATCAGCCCCAGCATTTT. Protein product: CASSLFPSSNQPQHF.

This clone was observed a handful of times. The chain couples TRBV7-9 to TRBJ1-3; D is ambiguous. V was cut by 5 bases and J by 5 bases, with 7 bases left in between. This CDR3 comprises 12 residues. Germline V gene sequence: CDR1 SEHNR, CDR2 FQNEAQ (reference sequence). In nucleotides, the CDR3 is TGTGCCAGCAGCCTATCTAGAAACACCATATATTTT. Its protein product is CASSLSRNTIYF.

The chain joins TRBV7-2 to TRBJ2-3; TRBD2 matches 8 bases. The length of the CDR3 is 16 residues. The germline CDR1 and CDR2 sequences are SGHTA and FQGNSA. V dropped 5 bases and J dropped 2; count of bases not matched to a gene: 9. The CDR3: CASSKQASGYTDTQYF. CDR3 DNA: TGTGCCAGCAGCAAGCAGGCTAGCGGGTACACAGATACGCAGTATTTT.

The sample holds a few counts of this clone. V is TRBV5-1 and J is TRBJ2-5, with 15 bases lining up with TRBD2. The germline CDR1 and CDR2 sequences are SGHRS and YFSETQ. CDR3 length: 17 residues. Trimming removed 4 bases from V and 5 bases from J; junction bases left unmatched: 9. The DNA of the CDR3 is TGCGCCAGCAGCGAAGGACTAGCGGGGGGGCCGTGGGAGACCCAGTACTTC. Translated: CASSEGLAGGPWETQYF.

This clone came up a few times. This chain connects TRBV9 to TRBJ2-3; tentative D call: TRBD2 (5 bases). CDR1 is SGDLS and CDR2 is YYNGEE in the germline V gene. The CDR3 covers 15 residues. V lost 0 bases and J 0 bases, leaving 8 bases between the germline ends. The CDR3 sequence: CASSVGGLSTDTQYF. Here the CDR3 DNA reads TGTGCCAGCAGCGTAGGTGGACTTAGCACAGATACGCAGTATTTT.

This clone has more than one count but fewer than ten. V usage is TRBV28 and J usage is TRBJ2-1; D uncertain. CDR1 MDHEN and CDR2 SYDVKM come from the germline V gene. Trimming took off 6 bases at V and 11 bases at J, with 8 bases between the two ends. The CDR3 covers 10 residues. The CDR3 region is CASRTDKQFF. The CDR3 DNA reads as TGTGCCAGCAGAACAGATAAGCAGTTCTTC.

The V and J genes are TRBV28 and TRBJ2-7, with 8 bases identical to TRBD1. CDR1 is MDHEN and CDR2 is SYDVKM in the germline V gene. The CDR3 runs to 19 residues. After removal of 2 bases from V and 4 bases from J, the junction contained 19 bases not matched to a gene. The CDR3 sequence is CASSLLRDRIAPSIYEQYF. The CDR3 DNA reads as TGTGCCAGCAGTTTACTTCGGGACAGGATTGCCCCATCGATTTACGAGCAGTACTTC.

The chain links TRBV7-9 to TRBJ2-2; possible D gene TRBD1, 5 bases. The CDR3 extends over 15 amino acids. V was shortened by 6 bases and J by 7 bases, with 18 bases between the two germline ends. Germline-derived CDR1 and CDR2 are SEHNR and FQNEAQ (reference sequence). CDR3 region: CASSPRKGDGGELFF. CDR3 sequence (DNA): TGTGCCAGCAGTCCCCGGAAAGGGGATGGCGGGGAGCTGTTTTTT. The variable domain in full, with the rest retrieved from reference TRBV7-9 and TRBJ2-2, is DTGVSQNPRHKITKRGQNVTFRCDPISEHNRLYWYRQTLGQGPEFLTYFQNEAQLEKSRLLSDRFSAERPKGSFSTLEIQRTEQGDSAMYLCASSPRKGDGGELFFGEGSRLTVL.

The chain uses TRBV5-1 and TRBJ2-1; 15 nucleotides agree with TRBD2. V lost 4 bases and J lost 6; bases outside the gene matches: 11. Per the germline V gene, CDR1 is SGHRS and CDR2 is YFSETQ. The length of the CDR3 is 18 residues. The CDR3 protein is CASSPRTSGGAGGNEQFF. The CDR3 region has the DNA TGCGCCAGCAGCCCGCGGACTAGCGGGGGGGCCGGGGGCAATGAGCAGTTCTTC.

This chain uses TRBV6-6 with TRBJ2-7, with 7 bases identical to TRBD2. V was pared by 2 bases and J by 4 bases, with 5 bases of the junction left unmatched. Germline values: CDR1 MNHNY, CDR2 SVGAGI (reference sequence). This CDR3 spans 14 amino acids. Here the CDR3 reads CASSYSLAAYEQYF. In DNA, the CDR3 is TGTGCCAGCAGTTACAGTCTAGCGGCGTACGAGCAGTACTTC.

This clone showed up just a few times. The rearrangement uses TRBV30 and TRBJ1-2; tentatively, D is TRBD1 (6 bases). V lost 0 bases and J lost 7, with 12 bases in between. From germline, CDR1 is GTSNPN and CDR2 SVGIG (reference sequence). This CDR3 spans 13 amino acids. CDR3 bases: TGTGCCTGGAGTGTAACTGGGGGCGGTGGCTACACCTTC. Amino acid sequence: CAWSVTGGGGYTF. Combining the CDR3 with reference TRBV30 and TRBJ1-2 gives the whole variable domain SQTIHQWPATLVQPVGSPLSLECTVEGTSNPNLYWYRQAAGRGLQLLFYSVGIGQISSEVPQNLSASRPQDRQFILSSKKLLLSDSGFYLCAWSVTGGGGYTFGSGTRLTVV.